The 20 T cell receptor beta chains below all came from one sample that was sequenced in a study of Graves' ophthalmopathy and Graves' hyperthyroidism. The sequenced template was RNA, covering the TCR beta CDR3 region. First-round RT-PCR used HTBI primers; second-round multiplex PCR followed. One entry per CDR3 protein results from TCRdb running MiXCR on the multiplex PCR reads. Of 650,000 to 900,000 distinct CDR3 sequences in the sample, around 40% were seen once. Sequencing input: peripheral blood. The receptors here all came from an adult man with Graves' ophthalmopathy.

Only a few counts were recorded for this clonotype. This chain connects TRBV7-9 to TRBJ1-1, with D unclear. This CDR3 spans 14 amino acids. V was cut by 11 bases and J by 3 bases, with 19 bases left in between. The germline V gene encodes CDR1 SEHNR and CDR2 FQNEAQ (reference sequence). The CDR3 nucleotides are TGTGCCTTCTCCGTCGGGGTTTTGGACACTGAAGCTTTCTTT. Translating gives CAFSVGVLDTEAFF.

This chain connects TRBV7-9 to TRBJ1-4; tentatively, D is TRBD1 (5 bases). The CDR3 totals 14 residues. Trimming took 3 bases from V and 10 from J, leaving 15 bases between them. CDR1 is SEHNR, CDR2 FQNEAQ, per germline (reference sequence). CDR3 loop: CASSLDTLGGKLFF. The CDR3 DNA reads TGTGCCAGCAGCTTGGACACCTTGGGGGGAAAACTGTTTTTT.

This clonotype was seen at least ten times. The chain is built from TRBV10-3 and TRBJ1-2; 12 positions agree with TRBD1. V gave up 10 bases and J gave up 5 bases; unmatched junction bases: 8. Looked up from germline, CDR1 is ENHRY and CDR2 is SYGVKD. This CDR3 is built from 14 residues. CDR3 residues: CATGTGGALYGYTF. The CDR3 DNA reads TGTGCCACCGGGACAGGGGGCGCCTTATATGGCTACACCTTC.

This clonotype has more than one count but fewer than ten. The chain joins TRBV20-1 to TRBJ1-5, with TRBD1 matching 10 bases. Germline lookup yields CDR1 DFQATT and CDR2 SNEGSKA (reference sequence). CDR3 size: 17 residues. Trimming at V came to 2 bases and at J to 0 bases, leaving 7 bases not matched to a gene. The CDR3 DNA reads TGCAGTGCTAGAAGGGACAGGGGAGGACTTAGCAATCAGCCCCAGCATTTT. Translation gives CSARRDRGGLSNQPQHF.

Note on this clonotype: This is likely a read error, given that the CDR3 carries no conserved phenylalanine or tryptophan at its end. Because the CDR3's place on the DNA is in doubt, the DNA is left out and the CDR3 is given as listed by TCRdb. CDR3 amino acids: CASSERTGA. J is TRBJ2-6 and V is TRBV10-1; the DNA was not used to check the table's D call, TRBD1. The CDR3 spans 9 amino acids, including both terminal residues. CDR1 and CDR2 (germline): WNHNN, SYGVQD (reference sequence).

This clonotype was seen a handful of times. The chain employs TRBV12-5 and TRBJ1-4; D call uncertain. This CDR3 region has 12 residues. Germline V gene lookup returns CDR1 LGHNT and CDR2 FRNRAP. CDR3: CASSFTVGKLFF. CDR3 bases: TGTGCCAGCAGTTTTACGGTCGGAAAACTGTTTTTT.

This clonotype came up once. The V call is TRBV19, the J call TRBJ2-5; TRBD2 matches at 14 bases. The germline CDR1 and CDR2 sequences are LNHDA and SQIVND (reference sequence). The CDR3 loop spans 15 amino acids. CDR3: CAESGLAGDGETQYF. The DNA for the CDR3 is TGTGCTGAGTCGGGACTAGCGGGAGATGGAGAGACCCAGTACTTC.

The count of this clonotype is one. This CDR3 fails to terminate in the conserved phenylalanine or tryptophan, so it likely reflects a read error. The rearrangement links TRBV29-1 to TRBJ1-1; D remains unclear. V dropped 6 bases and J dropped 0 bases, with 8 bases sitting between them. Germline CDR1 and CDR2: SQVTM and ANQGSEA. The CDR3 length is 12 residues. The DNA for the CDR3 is TGCAGCGTGGATGGTCTGAACACTGAAGCTTTCTAT. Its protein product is CSVDGLNTEAFY.

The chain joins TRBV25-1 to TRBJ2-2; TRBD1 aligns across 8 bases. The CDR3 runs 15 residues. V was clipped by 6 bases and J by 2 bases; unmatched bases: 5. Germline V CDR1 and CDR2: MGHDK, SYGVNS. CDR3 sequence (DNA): TGTGCCAGCAGCTCGGACAGGGTAAACACCGGGGAGCTGTTTTTT. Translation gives CASSSDRVNTGELFF.

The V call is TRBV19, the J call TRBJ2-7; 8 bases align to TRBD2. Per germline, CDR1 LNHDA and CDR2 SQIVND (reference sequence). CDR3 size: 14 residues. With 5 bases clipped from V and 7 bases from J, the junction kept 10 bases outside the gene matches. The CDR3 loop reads CASSPYAGGGEQYF. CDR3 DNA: TGTGCCAGTAGTCCATACGCGGGGGGAGGTGAGCAGTACTTC.

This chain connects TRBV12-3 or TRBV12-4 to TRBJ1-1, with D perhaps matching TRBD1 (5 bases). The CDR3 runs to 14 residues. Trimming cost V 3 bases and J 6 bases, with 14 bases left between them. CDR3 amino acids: CASSFPGKTSEAFF. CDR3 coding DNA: TGTGCCAGCAGTTTCCCAGGGAAAACGTCTGAAGCTTTCTTT.

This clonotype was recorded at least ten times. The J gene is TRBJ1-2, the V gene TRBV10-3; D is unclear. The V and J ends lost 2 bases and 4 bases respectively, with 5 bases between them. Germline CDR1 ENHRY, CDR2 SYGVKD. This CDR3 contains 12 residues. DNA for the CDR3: TGTGCCATCAGTGAGAACGCCTATGGCTACACCTTC. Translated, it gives CAISENAYGYTF.

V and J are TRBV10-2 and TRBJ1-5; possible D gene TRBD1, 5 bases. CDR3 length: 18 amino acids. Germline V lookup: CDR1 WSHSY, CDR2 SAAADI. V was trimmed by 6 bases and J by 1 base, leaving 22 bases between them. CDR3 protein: CASSQVLMGGLSNQPQHF. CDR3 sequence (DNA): TGCGCCAGCAGCCAGGTTCTCATGGGGGGGTTGAGCAATCAGCCCCAGCATTTT.

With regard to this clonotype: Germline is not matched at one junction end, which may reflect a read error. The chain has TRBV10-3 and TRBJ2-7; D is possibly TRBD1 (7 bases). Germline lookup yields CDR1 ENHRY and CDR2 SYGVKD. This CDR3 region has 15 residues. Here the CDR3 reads CASSQRQGLPYEQYF. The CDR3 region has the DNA TGTGCCAGCAGTCAGAGACAGGGACTCCCCTACGAGCAGTACTTC.

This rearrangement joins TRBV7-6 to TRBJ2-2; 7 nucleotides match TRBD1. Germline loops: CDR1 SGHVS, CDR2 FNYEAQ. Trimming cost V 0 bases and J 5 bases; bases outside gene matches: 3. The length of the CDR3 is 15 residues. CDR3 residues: CASSLAKGATGELFF. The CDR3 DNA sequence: TGTGCCAGCAGCTTAGCAAAGGGGGCTACCGGGGAGCTGTTTTTT.

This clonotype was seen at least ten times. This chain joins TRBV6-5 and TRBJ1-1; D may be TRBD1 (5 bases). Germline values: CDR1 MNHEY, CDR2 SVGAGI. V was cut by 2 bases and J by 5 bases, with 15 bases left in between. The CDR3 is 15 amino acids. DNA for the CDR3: TGTGCCAGCAGTTACGGGGTAGGGAGGGGAACTGAAGCTTTCTTT. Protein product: CASSYGVGRGTEAFF.

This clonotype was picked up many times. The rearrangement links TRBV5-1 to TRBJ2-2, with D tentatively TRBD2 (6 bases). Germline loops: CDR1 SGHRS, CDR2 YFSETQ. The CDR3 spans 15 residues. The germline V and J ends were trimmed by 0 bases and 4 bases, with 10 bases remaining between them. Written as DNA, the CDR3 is TGCGCCAGCAGCTTGGTCGTGGGAGGCACCGGGGAGCTGTTTTTT. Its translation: CASSLVVGGTGELFF.

The CDR3 DNA sequence: TGTGCCACCAGCAGCCTGACAGGGGGCGATTCACCCCTCCACTTT. As protein: CATSSLTGGDSPLHF. The rearrangement joins TRBV15 to TRBJ1-6, with 10 bases identical to TRBD1. The junction had 4 bases not matched to a gene; V was cut back by 3 bases and J by 8 bases. Germline CDR1 and CDR2: LNHNV and YYDKDF (reference sequence). CDR3 length: 15 amino acids. The whole variable domain, remainder taken from reference TRBV15 and TRBJ1-6, is DAMVIQNPRYQVTQFGKPVTLSCSQTLNHNVMYWYQQKSSQAPKLLFHYYDKDFNNEADTPDNFQSRRPNTSFCFLDIRSPGLGDTAMYLCATSSLTGGDSPLHFGNGTRLTVT.

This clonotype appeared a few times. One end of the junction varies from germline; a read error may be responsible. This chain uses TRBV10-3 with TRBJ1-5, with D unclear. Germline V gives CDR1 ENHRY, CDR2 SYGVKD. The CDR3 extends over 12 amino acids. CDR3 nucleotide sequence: TGTGCCAGCAGTGACAACCATCAGCCCCAGCATTTT. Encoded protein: CASSDNHQPQHF.

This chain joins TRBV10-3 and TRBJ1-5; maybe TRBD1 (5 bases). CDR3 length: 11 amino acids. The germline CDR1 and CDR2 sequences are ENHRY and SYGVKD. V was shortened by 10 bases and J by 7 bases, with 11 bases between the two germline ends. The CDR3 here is CASREVQPQHF. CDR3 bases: TGTGCCAGCAGGGAGGTACAGCCCCAGCATTTT.